Below, 26 T cell receptor beta chains from the same sample are listed, as sequenced in a study of blood T cell repertoires in COVID-19. TCRdb keeps only in-frame clones here, not all; method: immunoSEQ multiplex PCR. Found here are 300,000 to 400,000 clones, 80% to 90% of them singletons; the top ten hold about 2.9%. Sequences were obtained from peripheral blood. The origin of the receptors is a woman aged 30 to 39 with COVID-19, enrolled during active disease.

The chain employs TRBV28 and TRBJ2-7, with TRBD1 matching 10 bases. Germline CDR1 MDHEN, CDR2 SYDVKM. V was clipped by 2 bases and J by 3 bases; unmatched bases: 13. There are 18 residues in the CDR3. CDR3 residues: CASSLTPPGQGFSYEQYF. The DNA for the CDR3 is TGTGCCAGCAGTTTAACCCCCCCGGGACAGGGGTTTAGCTACGAGCAGTACTTC.

V gene TRBV11-1 combines with J gene TRBJ1-3, with unresolved D. V lost 5 bases, J lost 0 bases, and 11 bases lay in between. Germline V lookup: CDR1 SGHAT, CDR2 FQDESV (reference sequence). The CDR3 is 15 residues long. The CDR3 DNA sequence: TGTGCCAGCAGCGCGTATGGTCTCTCTGGAAACACCATATATTTT. This gives the protein CASSAYGLSGNTIYF.

V is TRBV27 and J is TRBJ1-2, with D perhaps matching TRBD1 (5 bases). This CDR3 region has 16 residues. V lost 2 bases and J lost 7, with 20 bases in between. CDR1 and CDR2 (germline): MNHEY, SMNVEV (reference sequence). In nucleotides, the CDR3 is TGTGCCAGCAGTTTAGAATCCAGGGTAACGGTTGGTGGCTACACCTTC. Amino acids: CASSLESRVTVGGYTF.

The chain combines TRBV28 with TRBJ2-1; TRBD2 matches at 12 bases. The V gene end was trimmed by 1 base and the J gene end by 0 bases; junction bases not matched to a gene: 7. This CDR3 spans 19 amino acids. Germline CDR1 is MDHEN and CDR2 is SYDVKM. As DNA, the CDR3 is TGTGCCAGCAGTTTATTTCTAGCGGGAGGGCCGAGCTCCTACAATGAGCAGTTCTTC. Amino acid sequence: CASSLFLAGGPSSYNEQFF.

The chain uses TRBV29-1 and TRBJ1-3; 9 bases map to TRBD1. V gave up 3 bases and J gave up 3 bases; unmatched junction bases: 3. This CDR3 comprises 14 residues. The germline V gene has CDR1 SQVTM and CDR2 ANQGSEA. CDR3 loop: CSVDPGQGGNTIYF. CDR3 coding DNA: TGCAGCGTTGACCCGGGACAGGGTGGAAACACCATATATTTT. The variable domain in full, completed from reference TRBV29-1 and TRBJ1-3, reads SAVISQKPSRDICQRGTSLTIQCQVDSQVTMMFWYRQQPGQSLTLIATANQGSEATYESGFVIDKFPISRPNLTFSTLTVSNMSPEDSSIYLCSVDPGQGGNTIYFGEGSWLTVV.

This chain joins TRBV13 and TRBJ1-1; 10 bases agree with TRBD1. V shed 4 bases, J shed 8 bases, and the junction held 7 bases outside the gene matches. CDR1 PRHDT and CDR2 FYEKMQ come from the germline V gene (reference sequence). The CDR3 length is 14 residues. CDR3 protein: CASSWRQGAGEAFF. As DNA, the CDR3 is TGTGCCAGCAGCTGGCGACAGGGGGCAGGCGAAGCTTTCTTT.

This rearrangement joins TRBV7-8 to TRBJ2-5, with TRBD1 matching over 9 bases. Unmatched junction bases numbered 7, after V lost 7 bases and J lost 1 base. The CDR3 spans 15 residues. Germline CDR1 and CDR2: SGHVS and FQNEAQ. CDR3 sequence reads: CASTGQGLFQETQYF. CDR3 nucleotides: TGTGCCAGCACGGGACAGGGCCTTTTCCAAGAGACCCAGTACTTC.

The V gene is TRBV18, the J gene TRBJ1-2; TRBD1 matches at 8 bases. The CDR3 totals 13 residues. CDR1 and CDR2 from the germline V gene are KGHSH and LQKENI. V was clipped by 5 bases and J by 7 bases; unmatched bases: 6. The CDR3 DNA reads as TGTGCCAGCTCATCCGCAGGGGGCGCTGGCTACACCTTC. The encoded protein is CASSSAGGAGYTF. The full variable domain, in which reference TRBV18 and TRBJ1-2 provide the parts outside the CDR3, is NAGVMQNPRHLVRRRGQEARLRCSPMKGHSHVYWYRQLPEEGLKFMVYLQKENIIDESGMPKERFSAEFPKEGPSILRIQQVVRGDSAAYFCASSSAGGAGYTFGSGTRLTVV.

This rearrangement joins TRBV7-9 to TRBJ1-1, with TRBD1 matching over 8 bases. Germline V lookup: CDR1 SEHNR, CDR2 FQNEAQ (reference sequence). Losses at the gene ends were 4 bases for V and 0 bases for J; bases not matched to a gene: 7. This CDR3 region has 16 residues. CDR3 DNA: TGTGCCAGCAGCTCCGGGACAGGTGAGATGAACACTGAAGCTTTCTTT. Amino acids: CASSSGTGEMNTEAFF.

The CDR3 sequence is CASSYSGGGLGRGEQYF. The CDR3 coding sequence is TGTGCCAGCAGTTACTCCGGCGGGGGACTGGGGAGGGGCGAGCAGTACTTC. The V call is TRBV6-2 or TRBV6-3, the J call TRBJ2-7; 7 nucleotides line up with TRBD2. The length of the CDR3 is 17 residues. Germline lookup yields CDR1 MNHEY and CDR2 SVGEGT. After removal of 0 bases from V and 6 bases from J, the junction contained 14 bases not matched to a gene.

In regard to this clone: The junction departs from the called germline gene at one end, perhaps through a read error. This chain uses TRBV27 with TRBJ1-1, with D possibly TRBD1 on 6 matching bases. CDR1 and CDR2 (germline): MNHEY, SMNVEV (reference sequence). The length of the CDR3 is 12 residues. The CDR3 sequence is CASRTSSGDLGF. The DNA of the CDR3 is TGTGCCAGCAGAACATCTTCAGGGGACCTCGGCTTT.

This chain connects TRBV6-2 or TRBV6-3 to TRBJ2-2; a weak D match, TRBD1 (6 bases). Trimming left V 6 bases short and J 3 bases short, with 11 bases between. The CDR3 covers 14 residues. Germline loops: CDR1 MNHEY, CDR2 SVGEGT. CDR3 in amino acids: CASSGQGYTGELFF. The CDR3 region has the DNA TGTGCCAGCAGCGGTCAGGGGTACACCGGGGAGCTGTTTTTT.

V usage is TRBV12-5 and J usage is TRBJ2-2, with D possibly matching TRBD2 (5 bases). Germline CDR1 is LGHNT and CDR2 is FRNRAP. V lost 4 bases to trimming and J lost 2 bases, with 11 bases between them. The CDR3 totals 15 residues. Here the CDR3 DNA reads TGTGCTAGTGGTTACAGCGGTGTTAACACCGGGGAGCTGTTTTTT. Translated, it gives CASGYSGVNTGELFF.

Only a few counts were recorded for this clone. The chain employs TRBV5-4 and TRBJ2-3, with TRBD2 as a possible D gene (5 bases). This CDR3 region has 14 residues. Germline values: CDR1 SGHNT, CDR2 YYREEE (reference sequence). V lost 1 base and J 0 bases, leaving 6 bases between the germline ends. The CDR3 loop is CASSLRGSTDTQYF. The CDR3 bases are TGTGCCAGCAGCTTGCGGGGTAGCACAGATACGCAGTATTTT.

The chain joins TRBV4-1 to TRBJ2-3, with TRBD2 as a possible D gene (6 bases). The CDR3 spans 15 residues. V was clipped by 1 base and J by 1 base, with 9 bases between them. CDR1 and CDR2 (germline): MGHRA, YSYEKL. The CDR3: CASSQVAVGTDTQYF. In DNA form, the CDR3 reads TGCGCCAGCAGCCAAGTAGCGGTTGGCACAGATACGCAGTATTTT.

In this sample, this clone turned up once. The chain uses TRBV6-6 and TRBJ1-2; D not certain. The length of the CDR3 is 14 residues. V was clipped by 7 bases and J by 5 bases, with 17 bases between them. CDR1 is MNHNY and CDR2 is SVGAGI in the germline V gene (reference sequence). CDR3 nucleotides: TGTGCCAGCAACCCCGCACGAGGGCTTTATGGCTACACCTTC. Translated: CASNPARGLYGYTF.

This chain uses TRBV13 with TRBJ1-6; D is perhaps TRBD1 (6 bases). Germline V lookup: CDR1 PRHDT, CDR2 FYEKMQ (reference sequence). This CDR3 spans 16 amino acids. Between the trimmed V and J ends, which lost 3 bases and 3 bases, there was a span of 12 bases. The CDR3 loop is CASSLGAENYNSPLHF. The CDR3 DNA reads as TGTGCCAGCAGCTTGGGGGCAGAGAACTATAATTCACCCCTCCACTTT.

The rearrangement links TRBV5-4 to TRBJ2-2; D gene unclear. The CDR3 totals 17 residues. The V gene lost 0 bases and the J gene lost 4 bases, with 16 bases spanning the gap. The germline CDR1 and CDR2 sequences are SGHNT and YYREEE (reference sequence). CDR3 in amino acids: CASSLDPASRVTGELFF. The CDR3 DNA follows: TGTGCCAGCAGCTTGGATCCGGCTAGTCGTGTCACCGGGGAGCTGTTTTTT.

This chain connects TRBV15 to TRBJ1-2; TRBD1 might be the D (6 bases). The germline V gene encodes CDR1 LNHNV and CDR2 YYDKDF (reference sequence). V was pared by 3 bases and J by 5 bases, with 13 bases between. The CDR3 consists of 14 residues. The CDR3 sequence is CATSRGAGAYGYTF. The CDR3 nucleotides are TGTGCCACCAGCAGGGGGGCCGGAGCTTATGGCTACACCTTC.

V is TRBV11-3 and J is TRBJ2-5; no definite D call. Trimming removed 5 bases at V and 5 bases at J, with 9 bases between. The CDR3 is made up of 12 amino acids. CDR1 is SGHNT and CDR2 is YENEEA in the germline V gene. DNA of the CDR3: TGTGCCAGCAGCCCCTCACGGGAGACCCAGTACTTC. It is translated as CASSPSRETQYF.

The chain joins TRBV5-6 to TRBJ1-2; 8 bases align to TRBD1. Germline CDR1 reads SGHDT; CDR2 reads YYEEEE. This CDR3 is built from 14 residues. J was trimmed by 4 bases and V by 3 bases; bases with no gene match: 5. CDR3 sequence: CASSSTGEGYGYTF. In nucleotides, the CDR3 is TGTGCCAGCAGCTCGACAGGGGAAGGCTATGGCTACACCTTC.

The CDR3 coding sequence is TGTGCCAGCAGCCCCGACAGGGGGCTCACAGATACGCAGTATTTT. Protein: CASSPDRGLTDTQYF. This rearrangement joins TRBV5-6 to TRBJ2-3; 10 nucleotides agree with TRBD1. V lost 4 bases and J lost 2; bases outside the gene matches: 4. The CDR3 is 15 amino acids. CDR1 is SGHDT and CDR2 is YYEEEE in the germline V gene. Drawing the rest from reference TRBV5-6 and TRBJ2-3, the complete variable domain is DAGVTQSPTHLIKTRGQQVTLRCSPKSGHDTVSWYQQALGQGPQFIFQYYEEEERQRGNFPDRFSGHQFPNYSSELNVNALLLGDSALYLCASSPDRGLTDTQYFGPGTRLTVL.

The chain links TRBV30 to TRBJ1-4; no clear D gene. V was clipped by 1 base and J by 7 bases, with 4 bases between them. This CDR3 region has 11 residues. Germline values: CDR1 GTSNPN, CDR2 SVGIG (reference sequence). The CDR3: CAWSAGEKLFF. CDR3 sequence (DNA): TGTGCCTGGAGTGCCGGTGAAAAACTGTTTTTT.

The V call is TRBV5-6, the J call TRBJ2-1; TRBD2 aligns across 9 bases. The J segment lost 10 bases and the V segment lost 0 bases, leaving 11 bases of the junction unmatched. Germline CDR1 and CDR2: SGHDT and YYEEEE. The CDR3 sequence is 16 residues long. CDR3 sequence: CASSLVGGRVIEEQFF. CDR3 DNA: TGTGCCAGCAGCTTGGTGGGCGGGAGGGTCATCGAGGAGCAGTTCTTC. The whole variable domain, remainder taken from reference TRBV5-6 and TRBJ2-1, is DAGVTQSPTHLIKTRGQQVTLRCSPKSGHDTVSWYQQALGQGPQFIFQYYEEEERQRGNFPDRFSGHQFPNYSSELNVNALLLGDSALYLCASSLVGGRVIEEQFFGPGTRLTVL.

The rearrangement links TRBV10-3 to TRBJ2-7, with TRBD1 identical over 9 bases. V trimming: 4 bases; J trimming: 4 bases; junction bases outside the gene matches: 8. The germline V gene has CDR1 ENHRY and CDR2 SYGVKD. CDR3 size: 15 residues. The CDR3 DNA reads TGTGCCATCAGTGCACTCGGGACAGGGCTATACGAGCAGTACGTC. Residues: CAISALGTGLYEQYV.

This chain links TRBV4-1 with TRBJ2-7; possibly TRBD1 for D (5 bases). CDR3 length: 16 residues. CDR1 is MGHRA and CDR2 is YSYEKL in the germline V gene. With 5 bases removed from V and 3 bases from J, the gap between germline ends came to 20 bases. The CDR3 protein is CASSTGARQTLYEQYF. CDR3 nucleotide sequence: TGCGCCAGCAGCACTGGGGCTAGACAGACCCTCTACGAGCAGTACTTC.